These 20 T cell receptor beta chains originate from one sample sequenced in a study of blood T cell repertoires in COVID-19. Some clones are missing from TCRdb's copy, which holds only in-frame ones; the method was immunoSEQ multiplex PCR. The sample carries approximately 240,000 clones, approximately 84% recorded once. The sample taken for sequencing was peripheral blood. The receptors shown here come from a woman under 40 who had recovered from COVID-19.

The chain carries TRBV5-6 and TRBJ2-3, with 16 bases that match TRBD2. The CDR3 covers 16 residues. J was trimmed by 5 bases and V by 4 bases; bases with no gene match: 4. Germline lookup yields CDR1 SGHDT and CDR2 YYEEEE. The CDR3 sequence: CASSPGLAGGLDTQYF. The CDR3 coding sequence is TGTGCCAGCAGCCCGGGACTAGCGGGAGGGCTAGATACGCAGTATTTT.

The J gene is TRBJ1-5, the V gene TRBV7-2; TRBD1 is a possible D gene (6 bases). Trimming removed 5 bases from V and 4 bases from J, with 12 bases in between. The CDR3 totals 14 residues. Germline V gene data show CDR1 as SGHTA and CDR2 as FQGNSA. The CDR3 sequence: CASSRRGGNQPQHF. Written as DNA, the CDR3 is TGTGCCAGCAGCCGCAGGGGTGGGAATCAGCCCCAGCATTTT.

The chain is built from TRBV9 and TRBJ1-5, with D unresolved. V was shortened by 4 bases and J by 4 bases, with 9 bases between the two germline ends. Germline-derived CDR1 and CDR2 are SGDLS and YYNGEE. The CDR3 length is 13 residues. CDR3 DNA sequence: TGTGCCAGCAGCCTCGGACTTAATCAGCCCCAGCATTTT. It codes for CASSLGLNQPQHF.

This clone was seen once. V and J are TRBV24-1 and TRBJ2-1; perhaps TRBD2 as D (6 bases). Trimming pared 6 bases from V and 1 base from J, leaving 12 bases between. Germline assignment: CDR1 KGHDR and CDR2 SFDVKD. This CDR3 has 15 residues. The CDR3 region is CATSSPRGSYNEQFF. The CDR3 DNA reads as TGTGCCACCAGTTCCCCACGGGGGTCCTACAATGAGCAGTTCTTC.

The chain links TRBV7-9 to TRBJ1-1; D may be TRBD1 (6 bases). Germline V gives CDR1 SEHNR, CDR2 FQNEAQ (reference sequence). With 5 bases removed from V and 0 bases from J, the gap between germline ends came to 13 bases. The CDR3 is made up of 15 amino acids. This CDR3 is CASSLQGSMNTEAFF. DNA of the CDR3: TGTGCCAGCAGCCTACAGGGTAGCATGAACACTGAAGCTTTCTTT.

The rearrangement uses TRBV3-1 (or the pseudogene TRBV3-2) and TRBJ2-7; no clear D gene. Trimming took 6 bases from V and 3 from J, leaving 12 bases between them. CDR1 and CDR2 (germline): LGHDT, YNNKEL (reference sequence). This CDR3 spans 13 amino acids. In DNA, the CDR3 is TGTGCCAGCAGTTGGAGTAGCAGCTACGAGCAGTACTTC. It codes for CASSWSSSYEQYF.

The chain carries TRBV27 and TRBJ2-7; maybe TRBD1 (5 bases). The CDR3 has 13 residues. Germline CDR1 is MNHEY and CDR2 is SMNVEV (reference sequence). Deletions cut 5 bases from V and 4 bases from J, with 12 bases between. This CDR3 is CASSLKAGYEQYF. The CDR3, as DNA: TGTGCCAGCAGTCTTAAAGCAGGGTACGAGCAGTACTTC.

This clone has at least ten counts. This chain uses TRBV5-1 with TRBJ2-7; perhaps TRBD1 as D (5 bases). CDR3 size: 14 residues. The V and J ends lost 2 bases and 1 base respectively, with 10 bases between them. The V gene's germline CDR1 is SGHRS and CDR2 YFSETQ. The CDR3 here is CASSFTGNSYEQYF. The CDR3 DNA is TGCGCCAGCAGCTTCACAGGAAATTCCTACGAGCAGTACTTC.

V and J are TRBV6-5 and TRBJ2-2; D may be TRBD1 (6 bases). The germline V gene has CDR1 MNHEY and CDR2 SVGAGI. The ends were cut back, 6 bases at V and 1 base at J, with 9 bases in the middle. CDR3 length equals 14 residues. The CDR3 protein is CASSEDRNTGELFF. The CDR3 region has the DNA TGTGCCAGCAGCGAGGACAGGAACACCGGGGAGCTGTTTTTT.

The CDR3 bases are TGTGCCAGCAGCCCTTGGACAGCCCAATACGAATTCTTC. It specifies CASSPWTAQYEFF. The rearrangement links TRBV5-6 to TRBJ2-1; a weak D match, TRBD1 (6 bases). Germline assignment: CDR1 SGHDT and CDR2 YYEEEE. The CDR3 length is 13 residues. The V and J ends lost 4 bases and 16 bases respectively, with 21 bases between them.

This chain connects TRBV9 to TRBJ1-3, with a weak D call TRBD1 (6 bases). This CDR3 has 17 residues. The V gene's germline CDR1 is SGDLS and CDR2 YYNGEE. The V end lost 0 bases, the J end lost 0 bases, and 13 bases lay between the germline ends. The CDR3 DNA sequence: TGTGCCAGCAGCGTAGGGACAGTATCGAGCTCTGGAAACACCATATATTTT. Translated, it gives CASSVGTVSSSGNTIYF.

The rearrangement joins TRBV5-4 to TRBJ1-2; TRBD1 matches 10 bases. V was pared by 4 bases and J by 5 bases, with 8 bases of the junction left unmatched. Germline CDR1 reads SGHNT; CDR2 reads YYREEE (reference sequence). This CDR3 contains 15 residues. This CDR3 reads CASSPGTGAIYGYTF. As DNA, the CDR3 is TGTGCCAGCAGCCCAGGGACAGGGGCCATATATGGCTACACCTTC.

This clone was recorded only once. The V call is TRBV28, the J call TRBJ1-2, with D perhaps matching TRBD1 (6 bases). Germline CDR1 is MDHEN and CDR2 is SYDVKM. This CDR3 has 16 residues. V dropped 4 bases and J dropped 2 bases, with 17 bases sitting between them. The CDR3 coding sequence is TGTGCCAGCAGTTCCTCAGGGGCCGGGACGAACTATGGCTACACCTTC. Protein sequence: CASSSSGAGTNYGYTF.

This chain joins TRBV12-3 or TRBV12-4 and TRBJ1-5; TRBD1 might be the D (5 bases). V was cut by 7 bases and J by 7 bases, with 11 bases left in between. There are 12 residues in the CDR3. CDR3 sequence: CASKAGGQPQHF. The CDR3 DNA is TGTGCCAGCAAAGCCGGGGGACAGCCCCAGCATTTT.

The chain recombines TRBV2 with TRBJ1-2; 8 bases fit TRBD1. V was clipped by 4 bases and J by 7 bases; unmatched bases: 11. From germline, CDR1 is SNHLY and CDR2 FYNNEI. This CDR3 contains 15 residues. CDR3 region: CASSVTQGAILGYTF. CDR3 coding DNA: TGTGCCAGCAGTGTCACGCAGGGGGCGATCCTTGGCTACACCTTC.

The chain joins TRBV3-1 (or the pseudogene TRBV3-2) to TRBJ2-1, with 13 bases matching TRBD2. CDR1 and CDR2 (germline): LGHDT, YNNKEL (reference sequence). This CDR3 comprises 18 residues. J gave up 4 bases and V 4 bases, and 10 bases lay outside the gene matches. CDR3 coding DNA: TGTGCCAGCAGCCTACGTAGGACTAGCGGGAGAGATTACAATGAGCAGTTCTTC. This sequence encodes CASSLRRTSGRDYNEQFF.

This clone was seen a few times. This rearrangement joins TRBV2 to TRBJ2-3; 10 nucleotides match TRBD1. V lost 6 bases to trimming and J lost 3 bases; unmatched junction nucleotides: 6. CDR3 length equals 15 residues. Germline assignment: CDR1 SNHLY and CDR2 FYNNEI. In DNA form, the CDR3 reads TGTGCCAGCAGCATGGGACAGGGGTCAACAGATACGCAGTATTTT. Its protein is CASSMGQGSTDTQYF.

DNA for the CDR3: TGTGCCAGCAGCTATGAGGGCGGCCAGCCCCAGCATTTT. Residues: CASSYEGGQPQHF. The J gene is TRBJ1-5, the V gene TRBV12-3 or TRBV12-4, with no clear D. The CDR3 runs 13 residues. The ends were cut back, 6 bases at V and 7 bases at J, with 13 bases in the middle.

The rearrangement links TRBV5-6 to TRBJ2-7; possible D gene TRBD2, 7 bases. CDR3 length: 14 residues. Trimming took 1 base from V and 6 from J, leaving 14 bases between them. Germline CDR1 is SGHDT and CDR2 is YYEEEE. The CDR3 region is CASSLISGGGEQYF. DNA for the CDR3: TGTGCCAGCAGCTTGATATCGGGGGGCGGCGAGCAGTACTTC.

CDR3 sequence reads: CASSLTGVHEQYF. CDR3 bases: TGTGCCAGCAGTTTAACAGGGGTCCACGAGCAGTACTTC. The gene calls are TRBV28 and TRBJ2-7, with 7 bases that match TRBD1. Germline trimming cut 2 bases from V and 5 bases from J; bases unmatched to any gene: 3. The CDR3 extends over 13 amino acids. The V gene's germline CDR1 is MDHEN and CDR2 SYDVKM.